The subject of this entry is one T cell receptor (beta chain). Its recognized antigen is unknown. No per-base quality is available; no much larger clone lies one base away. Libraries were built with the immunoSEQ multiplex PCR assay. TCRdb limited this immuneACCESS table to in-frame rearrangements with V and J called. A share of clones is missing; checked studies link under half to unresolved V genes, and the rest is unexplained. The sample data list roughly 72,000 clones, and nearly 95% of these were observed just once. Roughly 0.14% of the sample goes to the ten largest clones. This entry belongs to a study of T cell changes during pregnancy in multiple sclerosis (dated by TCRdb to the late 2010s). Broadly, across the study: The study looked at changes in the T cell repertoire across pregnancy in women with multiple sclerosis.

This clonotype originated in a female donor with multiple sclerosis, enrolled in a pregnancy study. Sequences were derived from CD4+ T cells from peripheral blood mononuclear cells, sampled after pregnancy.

The DNA sequence is TGTGCCAGCACCTTAGCGGGAGGCTACAATGAGCAGTTCTTC. This sequence encodes CASTLAGGYNEQFF. Recombination linked TRBV2 to TRBJ2-1; the central 10 bases match TRBD2. From cysteine to phenylalanine, the CDR3 is 14 amino acids long. The kept DNA is CDR3 alone, 42 bases in frame from the first base. Looking up the germline V gene yields CDR1 SNHLY and CDR2 FYNNEI. The V end gives up 7 bases and the J end 3 bases, leaving 3 bases in the junction not matched to a gene.